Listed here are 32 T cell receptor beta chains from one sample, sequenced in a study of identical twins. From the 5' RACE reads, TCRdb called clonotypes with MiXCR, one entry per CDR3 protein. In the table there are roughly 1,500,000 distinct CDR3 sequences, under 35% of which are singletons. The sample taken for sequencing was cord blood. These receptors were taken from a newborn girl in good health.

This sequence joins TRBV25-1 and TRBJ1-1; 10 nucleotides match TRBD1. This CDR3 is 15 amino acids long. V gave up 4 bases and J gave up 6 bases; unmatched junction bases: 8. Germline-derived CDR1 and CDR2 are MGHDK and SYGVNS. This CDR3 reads CASSGPTGGKSEAFF. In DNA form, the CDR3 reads TGTGCCAGCAGTGGGCCGACAGGGGGCAAGTCTGAAGCTTTCTTT.

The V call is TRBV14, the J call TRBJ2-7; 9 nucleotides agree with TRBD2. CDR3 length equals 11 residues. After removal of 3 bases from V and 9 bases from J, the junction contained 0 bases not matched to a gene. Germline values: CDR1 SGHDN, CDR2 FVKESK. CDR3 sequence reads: CASSQRGGQYF. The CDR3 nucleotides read TGTGCCAGCAGCCAGCGGGGGGGGCAGTACTTC.

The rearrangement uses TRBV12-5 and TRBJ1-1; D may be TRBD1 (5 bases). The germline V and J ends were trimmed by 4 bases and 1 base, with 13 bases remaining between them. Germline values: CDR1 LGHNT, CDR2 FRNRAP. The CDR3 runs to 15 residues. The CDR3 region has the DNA TGTGCTAGTGGTTGGGACGTAACCCGGAACACTGAAGCTTTCTTT. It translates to CASGWDVTRNTEAFF.

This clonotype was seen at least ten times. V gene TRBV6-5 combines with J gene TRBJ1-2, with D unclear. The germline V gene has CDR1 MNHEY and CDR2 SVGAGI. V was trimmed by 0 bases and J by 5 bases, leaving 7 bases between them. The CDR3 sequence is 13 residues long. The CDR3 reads CASSYSREYGYTF. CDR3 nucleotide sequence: TGTGCCAGCAGTTACTCGAGGGAGTATGGCTACACCTTC.

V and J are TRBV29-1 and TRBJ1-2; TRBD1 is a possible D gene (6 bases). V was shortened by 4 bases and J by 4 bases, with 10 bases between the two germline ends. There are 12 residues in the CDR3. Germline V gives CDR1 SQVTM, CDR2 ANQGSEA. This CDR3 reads CSVVRRGYGYTF. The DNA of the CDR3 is TGCAGCGTTGTTCGCAGGGGCTATGGCTACACCTTC.

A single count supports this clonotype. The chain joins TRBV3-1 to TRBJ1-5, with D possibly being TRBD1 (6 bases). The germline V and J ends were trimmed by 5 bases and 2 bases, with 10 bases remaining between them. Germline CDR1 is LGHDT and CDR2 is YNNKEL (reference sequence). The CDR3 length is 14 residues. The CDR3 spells CASSDTGRNQPQHF. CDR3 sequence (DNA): TGTGCCAGCAGCGACACAGGGCGCAATCAGCCCCAGCATTTT.

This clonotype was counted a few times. For the CDR3, the DNA is TGTGCCAGCAGCGACTGGTTAAATTCACCCCTCCACTTT. Amino acid sequence: CASSDWLNSPLHF. V and J are TRBV7-2 and TRBJ1-6, with D uncertain. Germline V CDR1 and CDR2: SGHTA, FQGNSA. V shed 5 bases and J shed 7 bases, with 9 bases lying between them. The CDR3 totals 13 residues.

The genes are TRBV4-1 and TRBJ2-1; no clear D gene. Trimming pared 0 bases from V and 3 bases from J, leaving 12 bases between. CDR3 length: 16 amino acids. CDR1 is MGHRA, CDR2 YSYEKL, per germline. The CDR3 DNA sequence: TGCGCCAGCAGCCAAGATGCGGTGGTAGTCTACAATGAGCAGTTCTTC. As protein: CASSQDAVVVYNEQFF.

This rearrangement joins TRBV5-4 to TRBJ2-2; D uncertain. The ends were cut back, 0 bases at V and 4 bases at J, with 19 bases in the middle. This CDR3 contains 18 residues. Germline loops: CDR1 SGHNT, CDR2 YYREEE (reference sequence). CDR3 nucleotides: TGTGCCAGCAGCTTGGGGGCCGTCACGCCGCTTGTCACCGGGGAGCTGTTTTTT. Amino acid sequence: CASSLGAVTPLVTGELFF.

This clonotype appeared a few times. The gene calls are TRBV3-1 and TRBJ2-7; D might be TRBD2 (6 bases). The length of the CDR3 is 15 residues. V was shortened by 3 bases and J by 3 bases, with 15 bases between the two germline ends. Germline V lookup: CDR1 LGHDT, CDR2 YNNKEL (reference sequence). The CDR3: CASSQPGLPSYEQYF. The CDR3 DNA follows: TGTGCCAGCAGCCAGCCGGGACTTCCGAGCTACGAGCAGTACTTC.

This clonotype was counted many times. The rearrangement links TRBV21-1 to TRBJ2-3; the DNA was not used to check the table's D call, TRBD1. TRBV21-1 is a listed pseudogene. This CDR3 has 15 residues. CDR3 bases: TGTGCCAGCACGATACAGGGACGTTGCACAGATACGCAGTATTTT. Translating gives CASTIQGRCTDTQYF.

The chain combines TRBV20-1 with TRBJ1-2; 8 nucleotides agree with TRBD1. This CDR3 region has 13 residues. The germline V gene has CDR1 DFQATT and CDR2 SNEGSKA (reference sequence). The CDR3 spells CGPGQGANYGYTF. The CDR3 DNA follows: TGCGGACCCGGACAGGGCGCTAACTATGGCTACACCTTC.

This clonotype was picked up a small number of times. CDR3: CASSPSDKETQYF. CDR3 sequence (DNA): TGCGCCAGCTCCCCGAGCGACAAAGAGACCCAGTACTTC. V gene TRBV5-1 combines with J gene TRBJ2-5; D is undetermined. CDR3 length: 13 amino acids. Trimming took 7 bases from V and 3 from J, leaving 13 bases between them. Germline V gene sequence: CDR1 SGHRS, CDR2 YFSETQ.

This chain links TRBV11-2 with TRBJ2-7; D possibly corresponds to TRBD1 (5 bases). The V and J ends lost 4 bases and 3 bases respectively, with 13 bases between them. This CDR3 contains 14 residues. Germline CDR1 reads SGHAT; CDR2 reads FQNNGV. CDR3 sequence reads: CASSSDNVGYEQYF. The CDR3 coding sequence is TGTGCCAGCAGCTCGGACAACGTGGGCTACGAGCAGTACTTC.

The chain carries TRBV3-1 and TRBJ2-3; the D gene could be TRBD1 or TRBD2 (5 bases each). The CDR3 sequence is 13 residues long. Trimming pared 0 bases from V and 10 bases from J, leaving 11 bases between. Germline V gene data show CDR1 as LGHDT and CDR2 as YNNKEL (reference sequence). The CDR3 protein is CASSQDWGSAQYF. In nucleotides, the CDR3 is TGTGCCAGCAGCCAAGATTGGGGGTCCGCGCAGTATTTT.

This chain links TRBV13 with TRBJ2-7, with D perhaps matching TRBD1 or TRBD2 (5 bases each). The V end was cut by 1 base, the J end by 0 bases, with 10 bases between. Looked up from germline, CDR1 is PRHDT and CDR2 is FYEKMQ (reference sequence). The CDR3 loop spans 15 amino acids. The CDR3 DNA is TGTGCCAGCAGCTTAGATTGGGGGAGCTCCTACGAGCAGTACTTC. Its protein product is CASSLDWGSSYEQYF.

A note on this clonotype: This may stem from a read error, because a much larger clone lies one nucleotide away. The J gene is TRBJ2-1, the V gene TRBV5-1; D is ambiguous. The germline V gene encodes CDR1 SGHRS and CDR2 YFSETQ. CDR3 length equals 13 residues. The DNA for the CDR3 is TGCGCCAGCGGCTTGGCCCAATACAATGAGCAGTTCTTC. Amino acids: CASGLAQYNEQFF.

DNA of the CDR3: TGTGCCATCAGTGCCGGGACAGCCGTCTCTGGGGCCAACGTCCTGACTTTC. Protein: CAISAGTAVSGANVLTF. This sequence joins TRBV10-3 and TRBJ2-6, with 7 nucleotides matching TRBD1. This CDR3 is built from 17 residues. V was pared by 4 bases and J by 0 bases, with 6 bases of the junction left unmatched. The germline gives CDR1 ENHRY, CDR2 SYGVKD.

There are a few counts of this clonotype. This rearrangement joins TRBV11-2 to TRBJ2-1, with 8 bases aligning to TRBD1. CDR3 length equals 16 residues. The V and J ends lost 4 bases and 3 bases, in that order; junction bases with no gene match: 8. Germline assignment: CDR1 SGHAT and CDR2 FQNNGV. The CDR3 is CASSSYRDRNYNEQFF. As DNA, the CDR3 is TGTGCCAGCAGCTCCTACCGGGACAGGAACTACAATGAGCAGTTCTTC.

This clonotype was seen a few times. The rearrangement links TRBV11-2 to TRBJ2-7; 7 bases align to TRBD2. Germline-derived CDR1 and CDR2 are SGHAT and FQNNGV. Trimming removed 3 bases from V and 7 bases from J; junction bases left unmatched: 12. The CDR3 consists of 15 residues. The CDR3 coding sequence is TGTGCCAGCAGCTTGGGAGCGGGGAAGGCCAATGAGCAGTACTTC. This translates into CASSLGAGKANEQYF.

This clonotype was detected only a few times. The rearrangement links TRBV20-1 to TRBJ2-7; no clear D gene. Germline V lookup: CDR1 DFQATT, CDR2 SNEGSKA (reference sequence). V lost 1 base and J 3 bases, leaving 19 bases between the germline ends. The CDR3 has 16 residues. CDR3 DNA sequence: TGCAGTGCTAGAGGCCCTGCGACTCCCGCCCTCTACGAGCAGTACTTC. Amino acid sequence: CSARGPATPALYEQYF.

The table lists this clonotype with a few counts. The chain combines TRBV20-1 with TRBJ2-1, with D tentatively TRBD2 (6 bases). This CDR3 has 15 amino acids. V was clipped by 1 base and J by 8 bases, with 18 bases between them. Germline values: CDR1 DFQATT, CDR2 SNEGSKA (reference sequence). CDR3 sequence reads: CSARARLVNKYEQFF. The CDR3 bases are TGCAGTGCTAGAGCCAGACTAGTAAATAAGTATGAGCAGTTCTTC.

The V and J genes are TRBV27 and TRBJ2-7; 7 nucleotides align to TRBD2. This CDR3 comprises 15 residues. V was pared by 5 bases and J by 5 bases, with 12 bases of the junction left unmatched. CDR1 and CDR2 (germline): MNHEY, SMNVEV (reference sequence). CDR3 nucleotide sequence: TGTGCCAGCAGTCCTCGACTAGCAGAAGGAAACGAGCAGTACTTC. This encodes CASSPRLAEGNEQYF.

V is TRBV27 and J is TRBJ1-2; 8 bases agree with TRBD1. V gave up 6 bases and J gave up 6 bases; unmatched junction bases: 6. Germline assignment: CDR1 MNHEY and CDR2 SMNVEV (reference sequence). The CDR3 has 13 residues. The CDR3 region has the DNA TGTGCCAGCAGACCGACAGGGGTTCATGGCTACACCTTC. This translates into CASRPTGVHGYTF.

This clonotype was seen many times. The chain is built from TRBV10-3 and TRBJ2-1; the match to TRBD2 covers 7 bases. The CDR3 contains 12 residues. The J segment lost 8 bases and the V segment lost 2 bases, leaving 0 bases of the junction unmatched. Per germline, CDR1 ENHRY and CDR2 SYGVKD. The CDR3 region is CAISERGDEQFF. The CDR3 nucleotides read TGTGCCATCAGTGAGCGGGGGGATGAGCAGTTCTTC.

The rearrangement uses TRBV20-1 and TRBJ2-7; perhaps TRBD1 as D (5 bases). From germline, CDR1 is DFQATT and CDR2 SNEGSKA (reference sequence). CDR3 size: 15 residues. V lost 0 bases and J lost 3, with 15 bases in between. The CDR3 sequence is CSARDRQGTRYEQYF. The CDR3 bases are TGCAGTGCTAGAGATCGCCAGGGAACTCGCTACGAGCAGTACTTC.

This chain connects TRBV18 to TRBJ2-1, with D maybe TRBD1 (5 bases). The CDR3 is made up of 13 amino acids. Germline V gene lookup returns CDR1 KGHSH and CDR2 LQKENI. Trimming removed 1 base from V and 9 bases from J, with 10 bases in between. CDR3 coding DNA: TGTGCCAGCTCACCACAGGGGAATACTGAGCAGTTCTTC. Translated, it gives CASSPQGNTEQFF.

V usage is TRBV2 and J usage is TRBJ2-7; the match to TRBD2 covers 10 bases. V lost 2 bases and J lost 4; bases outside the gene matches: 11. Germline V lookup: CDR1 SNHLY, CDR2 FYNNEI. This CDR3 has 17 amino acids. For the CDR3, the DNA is TGTGCCAGCAGTGAACTAGCGGGAGCTTCGCCCTTTTACGAGCAGTACTTC. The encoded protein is CASSELAGASPFYEQYF.

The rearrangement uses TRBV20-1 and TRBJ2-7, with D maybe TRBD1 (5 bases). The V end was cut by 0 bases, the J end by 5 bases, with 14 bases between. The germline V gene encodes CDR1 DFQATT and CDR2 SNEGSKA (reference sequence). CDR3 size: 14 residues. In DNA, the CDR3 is TGCAGTGCTAGAGAGCCAGGGTTAGTCCACGAGCAGTACTTC. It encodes CSAREPGLVHEQYF.

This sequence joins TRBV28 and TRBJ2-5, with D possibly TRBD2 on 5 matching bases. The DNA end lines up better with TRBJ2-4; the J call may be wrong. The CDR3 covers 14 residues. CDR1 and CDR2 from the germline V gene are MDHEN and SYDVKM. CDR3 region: CASSSRAHKNIQYF. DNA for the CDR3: TGTGCCAGCAGTTCGAGGGCCCACAAAAACATTCAGTACTTC.

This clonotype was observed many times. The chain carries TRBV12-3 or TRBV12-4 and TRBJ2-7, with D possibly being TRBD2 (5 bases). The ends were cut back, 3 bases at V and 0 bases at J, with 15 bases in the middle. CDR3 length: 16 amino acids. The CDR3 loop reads CASSLVPGDSSYEQYF. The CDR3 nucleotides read TGTGCCAGCAGTTTGGTCCCCGGGGATAGCTCCTACGAGCAGTACTTC.

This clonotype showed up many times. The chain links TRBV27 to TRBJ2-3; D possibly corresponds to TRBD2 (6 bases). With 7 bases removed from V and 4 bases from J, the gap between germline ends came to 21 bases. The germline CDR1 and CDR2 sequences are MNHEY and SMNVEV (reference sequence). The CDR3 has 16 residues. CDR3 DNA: TGTGCCAGCACGAGACTAGGCGAGGGGTCGGCAGATACGCAGTATTTT. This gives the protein CASTRLGEGSADTQYF.